The clone carrying this T cell receptor beta chain came up many times. Its specificity is not known. TCRdb recomputed calls from the reads with MiXCR, one row per CDR3 protein. The repertoire holds over 100,000 distinct CDR3 sequences, with 25% to 30% as singletons. This entry comes from a study of T cell repertoires in cytomegalovirus infection. Study as a whole: The public TCR beta signatures pointed to both CMV infection and matching HLA type.

This CDR3 has 13 residues. V lost 8 bases and J lost 4, with 14 bases in between. CDR1 and CDR2 from the germline V gene are SGHNT and YENEEA. The sample here was CD8+ T cells from cultured PBMCs, taken from culture after CMV antigen stimulation. The TCR originated in a human donor in good health (CMV status not recorded). Some clones in this sample may be carry-over from other donors' samples. J is TRBJ1-1 and V is TRBV11-3; D possibly corresponds to TRBD1 (6 bases). Here the CDR3 DNA reads TGTGCCAGCGCGTCAGGGGCCGGCACTGAAGCTTTCTTT. It codes for CASASGAGTEAFF.